This TCR beta chain is drawn from a study of CD8+ T cells in alopecia areata. For the study at large: A regimen of oral tofacitinib, 5 to 10 mg twice daily, was given to treated patients. Regarding the study as a whole: Many of the expanded lesional clones endured in scalp and blood while on tofacitinib.

To note about this clone: The antigen remains unidentified.

cDNA prepared by RNA extraction and subsequent reverse transcription served as the template for sequencing. The data were produced by immunoSEQ multiplex PCR, yet TCRdb's version contains in-frame clones alone and is incomplete. The sample lists roughly 100,000 clones, over 75% seen once, with roughly 10% in the top ten. Treatment here: oral pan-JAK inhibitor, 5-10 mg twice daily. Alopecia areata patients provided lesional scalp punch biopsies and peripheral blood. Trimming took off 3 bases at V and 5 bases at J, with 16 bases between the two ends. The CDR3 covers 14 residues. Germline V gene data show CDR1 as SQVTM and CDR2 as ANQGSEA.

The source is a human donor with alopecia areata. This sequence joins TRBV29-1 and TRBJ1-1; no firm D call. The sequenced sample was CD8+ T cells sorted from blood, obtained around week 31, from a patient treated with tofacitinib. CDR3 nucleotide sequence: TGCAGCGTTGATTTTGGCACCCTGGGGACTGAAGCTTTCTTT. Translated: CSVDFGTLGTEAFF.